The clone carrying this TCR beta chain was recorded at least ten times. The antigen remains unidentified. The germline CDR1 and CDR2 sequences are MGHRA and YSYEKL. J gave up 4 bases and V 4 bases, and 2 bases lay outside the gene matches. CDR3 size: 15 residues. Priming with a constant-region primer yielded TCR beta cDNA from 450 to 600 ng total RNA. Libraries for TCR beta were built through three nested multiplex PCR rounds, which together made up a slightly modified ARM-PCR procedure. Two initial PCR rounds of around 9 cycles each paired TRBV1-TRBV30 forward primers with a C-beta reverse primer. From the multiplex PCR reads, TCRdb called clonotypes with MiXCR, one entry per CDR3 protein. The sample consists of roughly 120,000 distinct CDR3 sequences, 50% to 65% of them appearing once. The sample is drawn from a study of tumor-infiltrating lymphocytes in primary liver carcinoma. Study information: Tumor lesions were T1-T3 N0M0 and spanned about 4.2 to 10 cm. Study conclusions and caveats: Among top clones, only about 7-25% appeared in all five tumor regions.

Unsorted bulk tissue (about 20-30 mg) underwent RNA and DNA co-extraction. Histology found more than 75% viable tumor cells per sample. The TCR was taken from a woman aged 55 to 70 with primary liver carcinoma and hepatitis B virus infection. The sequencing sample was made of liver tumor tissue from sampling region 1. Subset defined: tumor region T1, superior pole. This rearrangement joins TRBV4-1 to TRBJ2-3; 13 bases are a match to TRBD2. CDR3 DNA: TGCGCCAGCAGCCCCGGACTAGCGGGAGCAGATACGCAGTATTTT. The encoded protein is CASSPGLAGADTQYF.